This TCR beta chain comes out of a study of T cell responses to AZD1222 COVID-19 vaccine. Study results and caveats: Reports say nearly half of spike-specific TCRs go after unmutated variant regions. Most donors were white British and more were female, and clonal diversity was possibly underestimated.

As concerns this clone: Its antigen is not known.

The CDR3 consists of 14 residues. V lost 6 bases, J lost 4 bases, and 9 bases stayed unmatched. Germline lookup yields CDR1 SGHRS and CDR2 YFSETQ. Profiling relied on immunoSEQ multiplex PCR, and the TCRdb table lists in-frame clones only, not all of them. The table has over 150,000 clones, around 88% seen once. Specimen: peripheral blood, collected on day 0 of AZD1222 vaccination. This receptor was obtained from an adult in good health. The chain uses TRBV5-1 and TRBJ1-2; 7 positions match TRBD1. In nucleotides, the CDR3 is TGCGCCAGCACCATCGGAGACAGGGTCTATGGCTACACCTTC. Its translation: CASTIGDRVYGYTF.